The rows below give T cell receptor beta chains drawn from one sample of a study of Graves' ophthalmopathy and Graves' hyperthyroidism. TCRdb recomputed calls from the multiplex PCR reads with MiXCR, one row per CDR3 protein. The sample shows 360,000 or so distinct CDR3 sequences, around 16% of them seen only once. What was sequenced was peripheral blood. The receptors originated from a woman under 30 with Graves' ophthalmopathy. Both conserved end residues are part of each CDR3. The D gene is left open where the match is weak. Only some rows state a clone size, as once, few, many or a class for expanded clones.

V	D	size	J	DNA	CDR3
TRBV5-1	-	many	TRBJ2-7	TGTGCCAGCAGTGGCGGAGTCTACGAGCAGTACTTC	CASSGGVYEQYF
TRBV19	-	many	TRBJ2-7	TGTGCCAGTAGTATAGGCCCAGCGGAAAGCTCCTACGAGCAGTACTTC	CASSIGPAESSYEQYF
TRBV6-5	-	many	TRBJ2-4	TGTGCCAGCAGCTATAGGATCGAACTAGCCAAAAACATTCAGTACTTC	CASSYRIELAKNIQYF
TRBV5-1	TRBD1	many	TRBJ1-2	TGCGCCAGCAGCCCTGGACAGGGGGACATCTATGGCTACACCTTC	CASSPGQGDIYGYTF
TRBV20-1	-	many	TRBJ1-1	TGCAGTGCTAGGCATCCGGGGAGGGGAGATGTTGAAGCTTTCTTT	CSARHPGRGDVEAFF
TRBV28	-	many	TRBJ2-7	TGTGCCAGCAGTTTGTTCCGGACGGAGTACTACGAGCAGTACTTC	CASSLFRTEYYEQYF
TRBV7-9	TRBD1	-	TRBJ2-7	TGTGCCAGCAGCCAGGACAGGGGGTTATCCTACGAGCAGTACTTC	CASSQDRGLSYEQYF
TRBV6-2/TRBV6-3	TRBD1	many	TRBJ1-5	TGTGCCAGCAGTTTGACAGGGGCCAATCAGCCCCAGCATTTT	CASSLTGANQPQHF
TRBV12-3/TRBV12-4	TRBD1	-	TRBJ1-1	TGTGCCAGCAGCCCCCTACAGGGGTCGAACACTGAAGCTTTCTTT	CASSPLQGSNTEAFF
TRBV6-2/TRBV6-3	-	-	TRBJ1-1	TGTGCCAGCAGCCAAATACAGGCCAGAAAGAACACTGAAGCTTTCTTT	CASSQIQARKNTEAFF
TRBV7-9	-	many	TRBJ2-5	TGTGCCAGCAAAGGTCCTTCGAGCGGCCAAGAGACCCAGTACTTC	CASKGPSSGQETQYF
TRBV19	TRBD1	many	TRBJ2-7	TGTGCCAGTAGCACCCGAGGGCGCAGGGGGCACTACGAGCAGTACTTC	CASSTRGRRGHYEQYF
TRBV27	TRBD2	many	TRBJ2-5	TGTGCCAGCAGTTCCCTTGGACTAGCGGGGGGACGGGTAGAGACCCAGTACTTC	CASSSLGLAGGRVETQYF
TRBV10-2	TRBD2	-	TRBJ2-1	TGCGCCAGCAGTGGGACTAGCGGGGGACACAATGAGCAGTTCTTC	CASSGTSGGHNEQFF
TRBV6-2/TRBV6-3	TRBD2	many	TRBJ2-7	TGTGCCAGCAGTTACTCCGGGACTAGCTCCTACGAGCAGTACTTC	CASSYSGTSSYEQYF
TRBV29-1	-	many	TRBJ1-2	TGCAGCGTCGGGACGGTCTATGGCTACACCTTC	CSVGTVYGYTF
TRBV6-2/TRBV6-3	-	many	TRBJ1-1	TGTGCCAGCAGTTCGTCGGGGGCCAGAGTAGCTTTCTTT	CASSSSGARVAFF
TRBV6-2/TRBV6-3	-	few	TRBJ2-5	TGTGCCAGCAGTTCCCCAGGACTAAGAGAGACCCAGTACTTC	CASSSPGLRETQYF
TRBV5-1	-	many	TRBJ2-5	TGCGCCAGCAGCGGAGGGGGACCTCAAGAGACCCAGTACTTC	CASSGGGPQETQYF
TRBV27	TRBD1	many	TRBJ1-3	TGTGCCAGCAGTTATACAGGGGTTCCGGGAAACACCATATATTTT	CASSYTGVPGNTIYF
TRBV7-8	TRBD1	-	TRBJ2-4	TGTGCCAGCAGCCAGGTGGGACAGGGTATTCAGTACTTC	CASSQVGQGIQYF
TRBV6-5	TRBD1	many	TRBJ2-7	TGTGCCAGCAGTTACGGGACAGGGCGCTACGAGCAGTACTTC	CASSYGTGRYEQYF
TRBV7-3	-	many	TRBJ1-1	TGTGCCAGCAGCTTCTACCGGGAAAAGAACACTGAAGCTTTCTTT	CASSFYREKNTEAFF
TRBV24-1	-	many	TRBJ2-5	TGTGCCACCAGAGACAGGTACCAAGAGACCCAGTACTTC	CATRDRYQETQYF
TRBV12-3/TRBV12-4	-	many	TRBJ1-2	TGTGCCAGCAGTTCCGCCCTTAACTATGGCTACACCTTC	CASSSALNYGYTF
TRBV12-3/TRBV12-4	-	many	TRBJ2-7	TGTGCCAGCAGTCGGGGGAGATACTACGAGCAGTACTTC	CASSRGRYYEQYF
TRBV6-2/TRBV6-3	TRBD2	many	TRBJ2-7	TGTGCCAGCCAGGGACTACTTGGTCGCTACGAGCAGTACTTC	CASQGLLGRYEQYF
TRBV6-5	-	many	TRBJ1-2	TGTGCCAGCAGTTCCTTAAGGGACCCCGAGGGCTACACCTTC	CASSSLRDPEGYTF
TRBV6-5	-	-	TRBJ1-5	TGTGCCAGCAGTTTGACACCACTTGATCAGCCCCAGCATTTT	CASSLTPLDQPQHF
TRBV7-9	-	few	TRBJ2-5	TGTGCCAGCAGCCCGCCCGTTGAGGAAACGCGGTACTTC	CASSPPVEETRYF
TRBV20-1	-	many	TRBJ1-2	TGCAGTGCTAGAGCAGCCCGACAGGACTATGGCTACACCTTC	CSARAARQDYGYTF
TRBV20-1	TRBD1	many	TRBJ1-1	TGCAGTGCGCCTATACAGGGGGCTGCGGGGGCTTTCTTT	CSAPIQGAAGAFF
TRBV28	-	-	TRBJ1-2	TGTGCCAGCAGTTTCCCTTCTGCTAATGGCTACACCTTC	CASSFPSANGYTF
TRBV5-6	TRBD1	many	TRBJ2-7	TGTGCCAGCAGCTCTAAGACAGGGTGGACTGACGAGCAGTACTTC	CASSSKTGWTDEQYF
TRBV7-2	-	many	TRBJ1-1	TGTGCCAGCAGCTTCGACGTTTTCGGGGGAACTGAAGCTTTCTTT	CASSFDVFGGTEAFF
TRBV27	TRBD1	many	TRBJ2-7	TGTGCCAGCAGTCCGGTCGCACTCGACAGGGTCGAGCAGTACTTC	CASSPVALDRVEQYF
TRBV6-5	-	-	TRBJ1-1	TGTGCCAGCAGTTCCGGACCTCACCCTGAAGCTTTCTTT	CASSSGPHPEAFF
TRBV10-3	-	-	TRBJ2-2	TGTGCCATCAGTGGTGACCGAGCCAACACCGGGGAGCTGTTTTTT	CAISGDRANTGELFF
TRBV12-3/TRBV12-4	-	many	TRBJ2-6	TGTGCCAGCAGTCCTCTTGGTTGGGCCAACGTCCTGACTTTC	CASSPLGWANVLTF
TRBV30	-	many	TRBJ2-7	TGTGCCTGGAGTGTCCGGGGCTACCAGCAGTACTTC	CAWSVRGYQQYF
TRBV12-3/TRBV12-4	-	-	TRBJ2-2	TGTGCCAGCAGTTTAGCCCTGAACGTAAACACCGGGGGGCTGTTTTTT	CASSLALNVNTGGLFF
TRBV4-2	TRBD2	many	TRBJ2-2	TGTGCCAGCAGCCTGACTAGCGGGATCAACACCGGGGAGCTGTTTTTT	CASSLTSGINTGELFF
TRBV13	-	many	TRBJ1-6	TGTGCCAGCAGCTTATACGGACAGATGGATTCACCCCTCCACTTT	CASSLYGQMDSPLHF
TRBV12-3/TRBV12-4	-	many	TRBJ2-5	TGTGCCAGCAGTTTAGTGGGTAGCCAAGAGACCCAGTACTTC	CASSLVGSQETQYF